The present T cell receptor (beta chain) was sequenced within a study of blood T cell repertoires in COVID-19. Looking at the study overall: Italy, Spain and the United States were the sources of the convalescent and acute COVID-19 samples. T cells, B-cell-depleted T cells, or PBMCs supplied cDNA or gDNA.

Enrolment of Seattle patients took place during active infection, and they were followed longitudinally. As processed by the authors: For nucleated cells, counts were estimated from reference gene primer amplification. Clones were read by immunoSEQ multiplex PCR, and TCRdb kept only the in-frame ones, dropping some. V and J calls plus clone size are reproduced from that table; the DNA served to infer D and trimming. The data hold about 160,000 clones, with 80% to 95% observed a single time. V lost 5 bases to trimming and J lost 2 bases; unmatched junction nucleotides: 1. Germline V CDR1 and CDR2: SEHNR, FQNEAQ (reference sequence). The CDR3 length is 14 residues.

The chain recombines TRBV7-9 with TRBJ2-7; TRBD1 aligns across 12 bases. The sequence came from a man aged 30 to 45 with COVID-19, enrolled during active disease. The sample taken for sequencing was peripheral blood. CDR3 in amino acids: CASSGDRGPYEQYF. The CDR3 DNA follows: TGTGCCAGCAGCGGGGACAGGGGGCCCTACGAGCAGTACTTC.